These 32 T cell receptor beta chains were sequenced from one sample in a study of T cells in women clearing cervical HPV infection. Profiling relied on immunoSEQ multiplex PCR, and the TCRdb table lists in-frame clones only, not all of them. The sample has 34,000 or so clones. The sequencing sample was made of blood buffy coat. These receptors were obtained from a woman aged 18-70 years with a cervical HPV16 infection that either progressed to CIN3+ or cleared (not recorded which).

As for this clone: The CDR3 end is not reached by the read, which stops 3 residues before it; the germline J gene fills it in. J is TRBJ2-7 and V is TRBV5-1; TRBD1 matches 7 bases. Trimming cost V 0 bases and J 3 bases; bases outside gene matches: 6. The CDR3 sequence is 15 residues long. Germline CDR1 and CDR2: SGHRS and YFSETQ. The CDR3 bases that were read are TGCGCCAGCAGCTTGGGAGGGACAGCAATCTACGAG. Protein: CASSLGGTAIYE. The full CDR3 protein reads CASSLGGTAIYEQYF. The whole variable domain, remainder taken from reference TRBV5-1 and TRBJ2-7, is KAGVTQTPRYLIKTRGQQVTLSCSPISGHRSVSWYQQTPGQGLQFLFEYFSETQRNKGNFPGRFSGRQFSNSRSEMNVSTLELGDSALYLCASSLGGTAIYEQYFGPGTRLTVT.

Points on this clone: The read ends 3 residues early relative to the CDR3; the germline J gene fills the gap. The chain couples TRBV5-6 to TRBJ1-2; D not resolved. Germline V gives CDR1 SGHDT, CDR2 YYEEEE. The CDR3 is 14 amino acids. The ends were cut back, 3 bases at V and 0 bases at J, with 9 bases in the middle. The CDR3 bases that were read are TGTGCCAGCAGCTCGCGCGGGACTAACTATGGC. Encoded protein: CASSSRGTNYG. The full CDR3 protein is CASSSRGTNYGYTF.

On this clone itself: Read coverage stops 3 residues before the CDR3 terminus; the germline J gene supplies the remainder. The V call is TRBV29-1, the J call TRBJ2-5; weak D call: TRBD2 (7 bases). CDR1 is SQVTM and CDR2 is ANQGSEA in the germline V gene. This CDR3 has 15 amino acids. V lost 5 bases and J lost 1, with 17 bases in between. The CDR3 DNA, read in part, is TGCAGCGTTCGATCAAGGGGGGGGGCCCAAGAGACC. It specifies CSVRSRGGAQET. The whole CDR3 reads CSVRSRGGAQETQYF. Variable domain in full (rest from reference TRBV29-1 and TRBJ2-5): SAVISQKPSRDICQRGTSLTIQCQVDSQVTMMFWYRQQPGQSLTLIATANQGSEATYESGFVIDKFPISRPNLTFSTLTVSNMSPEDSSIYLCSVRSRGGAQETQYFGPGTRLLVL.

In the case of this clone: The read finishes 3 residues shy of the CDR3 end, and the germline J gene is used to complete it. The chain employs TRBV4-2 and TRBJ2-7; 10 positions match TRBD2. Germline loops: CDR1 LGHNA, CDR2 YNFKEQ. This CDR3 contains 21 residues. Trimming at V came to 0 bases and at J to 0 bases, leaving 17 bases not matched to a gene. The part of the CDR3 DNA that was read is TGTGCCAGCAGCCAAGATCGTCCGGGGTCTAGCGGGAGTGGGGGCTCCTACGAG. This gives the protein CASSQDRPGSSGSGGSYE. The full CDR3 protein reads CASSQDRPGSSGSGGSYEQYF.

A note on this clone: Read coverage stops 3 residues before the CDR3 terminus; the germline J gene supplies the remainder. The chain joins TRBV20-1 to TRBJ2-5; 12 bases are a match to TRBD2. The germline CDR1 and CDR2 sequences are DFQATT and SNEGSKA (reference sequence). This CDR3 spans 18 amino acids. V lost 3 bases and J lost 4; bases outside the gene matches: 15. The CDR3 bases that were read are TGCAGTGCTAGGATCCTAGCGGGGGGGCCTGCGGGAGGAGAGACC. Its protein product is CSARILAGGPAGGET. The complete CDR3 reads CSARILAGGPAGGETQYF.

Regarding this clone: The sequence runs out 3 residues before the end of the CDR3; the remainder is reconstructed from the germline J gene. The chain couples TRBV19 to TRBJ2-6; 8 bases match TRBD2. Germline values: CDR1 LNHDA, CDR2 SQIVND (reference sequence). V shed 5 bases and J 4 bases; nucleotides not matched to a gene: 10. The CDR3 loop spans 17 amino acids. The covered CDR3 bases are TGTGCCAGTAGTCGTAGCGGGACTGCCGGAGGGGCCAACGTC. This encodes CASSRSGTAGGANV. The whole CDR3 reads CASSRSGTAGGANVLTF.

About this clone: The read terminates 3 residues ahead of where the CDR3 ends, so the germline J gene completes it. The V gene is TRBV5-1, the J gene TRBJ1-1; weak D call: TRBD1 (5 bases). Per germline, CDR1 SGHRS and CDR2 YFSETQ. V was shortened by 0 bases and J by 4 bases, with 7 bases between the two germline ends. This CDR3 is built from 13 residues. The CDR3 is CASSLAGVTEAFF. The covered CDR3 bases are TGCGCCAGCAGCTTGGCGGGGGTCACTGAA. Supplemented by reference TRBV5-1 and TRBJ1-1, the full variable domain reads KAGVTQTPRYLIKTRGQQVTLSCSPISGHRSVSWYQQTPGQGLQFLFEYFSETQRNKGNFPGRFSGRQFSNSRSEMNVSTLELGDSALYLCASSLAGVTEAFFGQGTRLTVV.

CDR3 sequence reads: CASIDKNTGELFF. The covered CDR3 bases are TGCGCCAGCATCGACAAGAACACCGGGGAG. This chain joins TRBV4-1 and TRBJ2-2; the D is unclear. The read halts 3 residues ahead of the CDR3 end, with the missing end drawn from the germline J gene. Trimming took 7 bases from V and 1 from J, leaving 7 bases between them. The germline V gene has CDR1 MGHRA and CDR2 YSYEKL. The CDR3 length is 13 residues.

On this clone itself: The CDR3 end lies 3 residues beyond the end of the read and is filled in from the germline J gene. The chain is built from TRBV7-2 and TRBJ1-2; possible D gene TRBD1, 5 bases. Germline CDR1 and CDR2: SGHTA and FQGNSA. The CDR3 runs to 14 residues. CDR3 DNA, as far as it was read: TGTGCCAGCAGCCCTAGCGGGGGGGTCAATGAC. It codes for CASSPSGGVND. The complete CDR3 protein is CASSPSGGVNDYTF.

Concerning this clone itself: The DNA ends 3 residues before the CDR3 does, and the rest of the CDR3 is filled in from the germline J gene. This chain connects TRBV29-1 to TRBJ2-1; TRBD2 might be the D (6 bases). This CDR3 has 13 amino acids. V lost 3 bases to trimming and J lost 8 bases, with 14 bases between them. From germline, CDR1 is SQVTM and CDR2 ANQGSEA. Incomplete CDR3 DNA: TGCAGCGTTGAGGGACTCCGTTTGGATGAG. Translated: CSVEGLRLDE. The whole CDR3 protein is CSVEGLRLDEQFF.

Turning to this clone: Coverage ceases 3 residues before the CDR3 finishes, and the germline J gene fills in the end. J is TRBJ2-1 and V is TRBV20-1; TRBD2 matches 7 bases. Germline trimming cut 4 bases from V and 2 bases from J; bases unmatched to any gene: 5. The CDR3 spans 14 residues. The germline gives CDR1 DFQATT, CDR2 SNEGSKA (reference sequence). This chain's CDR3 is CSAIRLATYNEQFF. The covered CDR3 bases are TGCAGTGCTATACGACTAGCCACCTACAATGAG.

Details on this clone: The read stops 3 residues short of the end of the CDR3; the missing end is completed from the germline J gene. The chain combines TRBV19 with TRBJ2-2; 9 bases are shared with TRBD2. Germline V gene lookup returns CDR1 LNHDA and CDR2 SQIVND (reference sequence). Trimming cost V 4 bases and J 0 bases; bases outside gene matches: 3. CDR3 length equals 16 residues. The DNA read from the CDR3 is TGTGCCAGTAGTAGGCTAGCGGGGTCGAACACCGGGGAG. It specifies CASSRLAGSNTGE. The CDR3 in its entirety is CASSRLAGSNTGELFF.

As to this clone: The sequence runs out 3 residues before the end of the CDR3; the remainder is reconstructed from the germline J gene. The chain combines TRBV20-1 with TRBJ2-7, with 7 nucleotides matching TRBD2. Germline values: CDR1 DFQATT, CDR2 SNEGSKA (reference sequence). Losses at the gene ends were 2 bases for V and 6 bases for J; bases not matched to a gene: 13. The CDR3 is 15 residues long. The CDR3 bases that were read are TGCAGTGCTAGAACTAACCGCGGACTAGTAGGCGAG. Residues: CSARTNRGLVGE. The full CDR3 sequence reads CSARTNRGLVGEQYF.

Comment on this clone: The read terminates 3 residues ahead of where the CDR3 ends, so the germline J gene completes it. The rearrangement uses TRBV6-2 or TRBV6-3 and TRBJ2-7, with D possibly being TRBD1 (6 bases). The germline CDR1 and CDR2 sequences are MNHEY and SVGEGT. The CDR3 runs 14 residues. Trimming shortened V by 5 bases and J by 2 bases, and 13 bases separated the two germline ends. This CDR3 is CASSPLTGTYEQYF. The sequenced part of the CDR3 DNA is TGTGCCAGCAGTCCTCTGACAGGAACCTACGAG.

In regard to this clone: The read terminates 3 residues ahead of where the CDR3 ends, so the germline J gene completes it. J is TRBJ2-1 and V is TRBV12-3 or TRBV12-4; 9 bases map to TRBD2. Germline trimming cut 2 bases from V and 4 bases from J; bases unmatched to any gene: 3. CDR3 length equals 15 residues. The CDR3 spells CASSLYLAGYNEQFF. The covered CDR3 bases are TGTGCCAGCAGTTTATACCTAGCGGGATACAATGAG.

Of note for this clone: From the germline J gene comes the end of the CDR3, since the read stops 3 residues before it. The chain uses TRBV30 and TRBJ1-4; 9 nucleotides align to TRBD1. Germline CDR1 and CDR2: GTSNPN and SVGIG (reference sequence). The CDR3 has 18 residues. J gave up 5 bases and V 0 bases, and 13 bases lay outside the gene matches. The sequenced part of the CDR3 DNA is TGTGCCTGGAGTGTACGACAGGGGGGAGTAGTTCGGAATGAAAAA. Its protein is CAWSVRQGGVVRNEK. The entire CDR3 is CAWSVRQGGVVRNEKLFF.

About this clone itself: The read is 3 residues too short to cover the CDR3 end, so that end is filled in from the germline J gene. The chain recombines TRBV19 with TRBJ2-2; D is undetermined. Germline V CDR1 and CDR2: LNHDA, SQIVND (reference sequence). The length of the CDR3 is 14 residues. The CDR3 loop reads CASMTGATNEKLFF. The part of the CDR3 DNA that was read is TGTGCCAGTATGACCGGAGCAACTAATGAAAAG.

About this clone itself: The read ends 3 residues shy of where the CDR3 ends; the end is completed using the germline J gene. V usage is TRBV20-1 and J usage is TRBJ1-1; no definite D call. V was pared by 3 bases and J by 2 bases, with 7 bases between. The CDR3 is made up of 12 amino acids. From germline, CDR1 is DFQATT and CDR2 SNEGSKA (reference sequence). Partial CDR3 DNA: TGCAGTGCTAGGGCGGGCAACACTGAA. Translating gives CSARAGNTE. From start to end, the CDR3 is CSARAGNTEAFF.

Comments on this clone: One end of the junction fails to match germline, which may point to a read error. The read finishes 3 residues shy of the CDR3 end, and the germline J gene is used to complete it. Within the sample, other DNA sequences also encode this same CDR3. The rearrangement links TRBV7-8 to TRBJ1-3; TRBD1 is a possible D gene (5 bases). Germline CDR1 and CDR2: SGHVS and FQNEAQ. The CDR3 consists of 17 residues. The DNA read from the CDR3 is TGTGCCAGCAGCTCAATCGAAACAGGATTCTCTGGAAACACG. It is translated as CASSSIETGFSGNT. The full CDR3 protein reads CASSSIETGFSGNTIYF.

On this clone: The read halts 3 residues ahead of the CDR3 end, with the missing end drawn from the germline J gene. The chain recombines TRBV6-2 or TRBV6-3 with TRBJ2-4, with TRBD1 identical over 8 bases. Germline V gene lookup returns CDR1 MNHEY and CDR2 SVGEGT. The length of the CDR3 is 14 residues. The chain's CDR3 is CASSPDRETYGQYF. The covered CDR3 bases are TGTGCCAGCAGCCCGGACAGGGAGACCTATGGT.

With regard to this clone: The read ends 3 residues shy of where the CDR3 ends; the end is completed using the germline J gene. This chain links TRBV5-1 with TRBJ2-3, with 12 positions matching TRBD2. The germline CDR1 and CDR2 sequences are SGHRS and YFSETQ. The CDR3 consists of 16 residues. The junction had 6 bases not matched to a gene; V was cut back by 5 bases and J by 2 bases. This chain's CDR3 is CASRTSGGRDTDTQYF. Partial CDR3 DNA: TGCGCCAGCAGGACTAGCGGGGGTCGTGACACAGATACG.

About this clone itself: From the germline J gene comes the end of the CDR3, since the read stops 3 residues before it. This sequence joins TRBV7-8 and TRBJ1-2; 10 bases align to TRBD1. V lost 6 bases, J lost 4 bases, and 8 bases stayed unmatched. From germline, CDR1 is SGHVS and CDR2 FQNEAQ. The CDR3 is 15 amino acids. This chain's CDR3 is CASSQRTGGFYGYTF. The sequenced CDR3 bases are TGTGCCAGCAGTCAACGGACAGGGGGTTTCTATGGC.

Turning to this clone: The CDR3 is cut off 3 residues early in the read; its end comes from the germline J gene. This chain uses TRBV20-1 with TRBJ2-7; tentative D call: TRBD2 (5 bases). The V end lost 2 bases, the J end lost 0 bases, and 14 bases lay between the germline ends. This CDR3 comprises 15 residues. Germline-derived CDR1 and CDR2 are DFQATT and SNEGSKA (reference sequence). The CDR3 spells CSARNPAGLSYEQYF. The DNA read from the CDR3 is TGCAGTGCTAGAAATCCCGCGGGTCTCTCCTACGAG.

In the case of this clone: The CDR3 is cut off 3 residues early in the read; its end comes from the germline J gene. The chain links TRBV10-1 to TRBJ1-2, with D unresolved. Germline CDR1 is WNHNN and CDR2 is SYGVQD (reference sequence). The CDR3 extends over 14 amino acids. V gave up 5 bases and J gave up 6 bases, with 16 bases separating them. The CDR3 is CASSSGLLGDGYTF. The covered CDR3 bases are TGCGCCAGCAGTTCGGGCCTACTCGGGGATGGC.

Concerning this clone itself: The read ends 3 residues shy of where the CDR3 ends; the end is completed using the germline J gene. The J gene is TRBJ1-1, the V gene TRBV20-1, with 8 bases identical to TRBD1. CDR1 is DFQATT, CDR2 SNEGSKA, per germline (reference sequence). The CDR3 loop spans 15 amino acids. This CDR3 is CSARDGAGGNYGAFF. CDR3 DNA (partial): TGCAGTGCTAGAGATGGGGCAGGGGGCAACTATGGC.

Concerning this clone: With the read ending 3 residues before the CDR3 end, the germline J gene is used to fill in that end. V usage is TRBV20-1 and J usage is TRBJ2-5, with 7 bases lining up with TRBD2. CDR1 DFQATT and CDR2 SNEGSKA come from the germline V gene (reference sequence). CDR3 length: 16 residues. Trimming took 1 base from V and 5 from J; bases not matched to a gene: 13. The CDR3 bases that were read are TGCAGTGCTAGAGTTTATGGGCGGGGGAGCCAGGAGACC. Translating gives CSARVYGRGSQET. The entire CDR3 reads CSARVYGRGSQETQYF.

Remarks on this clone: The read is 3 residues too short to cover the CDR3 end, so that end is filled in from the germline J gene. The chain has TRBV20-1 and TRBJ2-7; D could derive from TRBD1 or TRBD2 (11 bases each). This CDR3 spans 16 amino acids. V was cut by 4 bases and J by 6 bases, with 25 bases left in between. Germline CDR1 is DFQATT and CDR2 is SNEGSKA (reference sequence). The sequenced CDR3 bases are TGCAGTGCTATATCGGACAGGGGGCTAGCGGGAGGCGAG. Amino acids: CSAISDRGLAGGE. The CDR3, in full, reads CSAISDRGLAGGEQYF.

Details on this clone: The sequenced fragment ends 3 residues before the CDR3 boundary, so the rest is inferred from the germline J gene. The V gene is TRBV5-4, the J gene TRBJ1-2; 8 bases map to TRBD1. This CDR3 contains 15 residues. The germline CDR1 and CDR2 sequences are SGHNT and YYREEE (reference sequence). The CDR3 DNA, read in part, is TGTGCCAGCAGCTTTGGGGACAGGTCGAACAATGAC. Its protein is CASSFGDRSNND. The whole CDR3 protein reads CASSFGDRSNNDYTF.

With respect to this clone: Read data end 3 residues before the CDR3 end; the end is taken from the germline J gene. The chain has TRBV18 and TRBJ2-4; 7 bases are a match to TRBD2. Germline V CDR1 and CDR2: KGHSH, LQKENI. This CDR3 comprises 14 residues. The CDR3 is CASSPGREGYGQYF. The CDR3 bases that were read are TGTGCCAGCTCACCAGGCAGGGAGGGCTATGGT.

A word on this clone: The read terminates 3 residues ahead of where the CDR3 ends, so the germline J gene completes it. The chain carries TRBV20-1 and TRBJ1-6; a weak D match, TRBD1 (5 bases). The V end lost 2 bases, the J end lost 6 bases, and 14 bases lay between the germline ends. This CDR3 is 15 amino acids long. Germline CDR1 and CDR2: DFQATT and SNEGSKA (reference sequence). CDR3 bases read: TGCAGTGCTAGAATAAACCAGGGTGCTAATTCACCC. It encodes CSARINQGANSP. The CDR3 reads in full as CSARINQGANSPLHF.

In the case of this clone: From the germline J gene comes the end of the CDR3, since the read stops 3 residues before it. The V call is TRBV20-1, the J call TRBJ2-2, with 7 bases that match TRBD1. There are 16 residues in the CDR3. Germline lookup yields CDR1 DFQATT and CDR2 SNEGSKA (reference sequence). The chain's CDR3 is CSADGTVVATNEKLFF. CDR3 DNA (partial): TGCAGTGCCGACGGGACAGTAGTTGCAACTAATGAAAAG.

Comments on this clone: The read stops 3 residues short of the end of the CDR3; the missing end is completed from the germline J gene. The chain combines TRBV30 with TRBJ2-3; weak D call: TRBD1 (6 bases). This CDR3 region has 16 residues. Germline V gene lookup returns CDR1 GTSNPN and CDR2 SVGIG (reference sequence). V gave up 2 bases and J gave up 5 bases, with 20 bases separating them. CDR3: CAWSSAPGHLGDTQYF. CDR3 bases read: TGTGCCTGGAGTTCGGCACCGGGACACCTAGGAGATACG.